A single T cell receptor beta chain is shown here with its context. The entry originates in a study of blood T cells in healthy people across ages. Germline CDR1 is SGHKS and CDR2 is YYEKEE (reference sequence). The V end lost 3 bases, the J end lost 3 bases, and 15 bases lay between the germline ends. The CDR3 totals 15 residues. A second PCR, run for roughly 7 to 12 cycles, used a sample-barcoded 5' primer plus a J-beta primer mix. Via MiXCR, TCRdb re-called the 5' RACE reads, giving one row per CDR3 protein. The data show approximately 2,000,000 distinct CDR3 sequences, about 39% seen once. J is TRBJ1-1 and V is TRBV5-5, with TRBD1 as a possible D gene (5 bases). The TCR comes from a human donor in good health. Sequenced sample: blood. As DNA, the CDR3 is TGTGCCAGCAGCTGGGAGCCCAGGGCGGACACTGAAGCTTTCTTT. Protein: CASSWEPRADTEAFF.